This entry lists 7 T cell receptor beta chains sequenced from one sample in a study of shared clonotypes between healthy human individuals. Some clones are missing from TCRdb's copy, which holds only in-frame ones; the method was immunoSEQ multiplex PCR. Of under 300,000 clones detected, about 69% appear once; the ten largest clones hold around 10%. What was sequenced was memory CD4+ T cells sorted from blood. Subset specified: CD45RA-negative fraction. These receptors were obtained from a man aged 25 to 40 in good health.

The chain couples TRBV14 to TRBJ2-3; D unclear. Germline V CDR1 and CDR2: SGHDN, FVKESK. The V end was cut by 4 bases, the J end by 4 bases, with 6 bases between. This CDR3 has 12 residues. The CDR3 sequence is CASSPYPDTQYF. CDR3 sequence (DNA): TGTGCCAGCAGCCCCTATCCAGATACGCAGTATTTT.

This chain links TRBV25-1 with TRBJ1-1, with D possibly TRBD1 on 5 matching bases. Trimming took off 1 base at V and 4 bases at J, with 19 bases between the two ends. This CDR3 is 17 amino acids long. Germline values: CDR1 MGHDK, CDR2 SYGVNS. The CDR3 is CASSESGWGLKGTEAFF. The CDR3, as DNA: TGTGCCAGCAGTGAATCGGGTTGGGGCCTGAAAGGCACTGAAGCTTTCTTT.

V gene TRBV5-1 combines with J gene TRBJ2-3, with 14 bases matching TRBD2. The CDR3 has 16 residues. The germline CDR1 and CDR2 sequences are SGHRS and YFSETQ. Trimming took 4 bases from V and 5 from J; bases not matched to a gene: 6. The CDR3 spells CASSIGTSGSLDTQYF. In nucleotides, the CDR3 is TGCGCCAGCAGCATAGGGACTAGCGGGAGTCTAGATACGCAGTATTTT.

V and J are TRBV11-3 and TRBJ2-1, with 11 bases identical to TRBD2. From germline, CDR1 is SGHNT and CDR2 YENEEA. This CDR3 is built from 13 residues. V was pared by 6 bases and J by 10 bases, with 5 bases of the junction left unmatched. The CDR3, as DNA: TGTGCCAGCAGTCCGGGACTAGCGGACGAGCAGTTCTTC. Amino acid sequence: CASSPGLADEQFF.

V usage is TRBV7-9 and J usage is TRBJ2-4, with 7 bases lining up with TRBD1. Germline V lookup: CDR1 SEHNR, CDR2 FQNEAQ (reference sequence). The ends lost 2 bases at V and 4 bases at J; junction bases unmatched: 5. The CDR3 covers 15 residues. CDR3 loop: CASSLLRGPKNIQYF. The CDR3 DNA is TGTGCCAGCAGCTTACTTAGGGGGCCTAAAAACATTCAGTACTTC.

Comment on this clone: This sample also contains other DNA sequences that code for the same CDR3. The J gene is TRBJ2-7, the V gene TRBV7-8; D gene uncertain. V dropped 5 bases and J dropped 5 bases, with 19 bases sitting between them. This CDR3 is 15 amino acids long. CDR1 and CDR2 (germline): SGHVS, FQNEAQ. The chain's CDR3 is CASSRGSARNHEQYF. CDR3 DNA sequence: TGTGCCAGCAGCAGAGGCTCGGCGCGAAACCACGAGCAGTACTTC.

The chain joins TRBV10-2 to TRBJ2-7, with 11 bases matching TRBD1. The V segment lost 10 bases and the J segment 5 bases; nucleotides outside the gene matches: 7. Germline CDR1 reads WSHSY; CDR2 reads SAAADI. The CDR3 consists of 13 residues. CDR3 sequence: CATAGTGGNEQYF. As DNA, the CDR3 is TGCGCCACCGCCGGGACAGGGGGAAACGAGCAGTACTTC.